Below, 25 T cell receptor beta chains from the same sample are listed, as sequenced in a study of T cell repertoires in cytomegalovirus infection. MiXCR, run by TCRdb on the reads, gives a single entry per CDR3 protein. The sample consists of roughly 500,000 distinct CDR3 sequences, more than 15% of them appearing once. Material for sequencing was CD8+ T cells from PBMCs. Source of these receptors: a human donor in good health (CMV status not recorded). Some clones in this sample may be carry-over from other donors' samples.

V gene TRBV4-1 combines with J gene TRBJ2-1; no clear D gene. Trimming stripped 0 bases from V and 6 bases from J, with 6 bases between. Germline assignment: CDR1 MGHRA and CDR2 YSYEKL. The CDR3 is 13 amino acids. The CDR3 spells CASSQENVNEQFF. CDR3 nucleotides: TGCGCCAGCAGCCAAGAGAATGTCAATGAGCAGTTCTTC.

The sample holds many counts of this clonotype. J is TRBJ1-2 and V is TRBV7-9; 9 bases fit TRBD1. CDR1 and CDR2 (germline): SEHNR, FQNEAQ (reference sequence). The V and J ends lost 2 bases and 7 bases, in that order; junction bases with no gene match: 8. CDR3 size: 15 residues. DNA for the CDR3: TGTGCCAGCAGCTTACGCCGGGACAGGGAGGCTGGCTACACCTTC. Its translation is CASSLRRDREAGYTF.

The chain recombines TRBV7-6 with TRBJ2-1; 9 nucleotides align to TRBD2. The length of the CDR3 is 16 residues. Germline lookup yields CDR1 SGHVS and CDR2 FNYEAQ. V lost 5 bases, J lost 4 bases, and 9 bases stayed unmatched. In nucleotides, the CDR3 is TGTGCCAGCAGCATATCCGCTAGCGGGGCTTACAATGAGCAGTTCTTC. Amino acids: CASSISASGAYNEQFF.

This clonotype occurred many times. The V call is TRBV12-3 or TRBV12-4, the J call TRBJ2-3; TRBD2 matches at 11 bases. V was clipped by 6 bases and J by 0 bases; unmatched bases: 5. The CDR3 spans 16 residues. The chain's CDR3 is CASRSWTSGSTDTQYF. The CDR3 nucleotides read TGTGCCAGCAGATCTTGGACTAGCGGGAGCACAGATACGCAGTATTTT.

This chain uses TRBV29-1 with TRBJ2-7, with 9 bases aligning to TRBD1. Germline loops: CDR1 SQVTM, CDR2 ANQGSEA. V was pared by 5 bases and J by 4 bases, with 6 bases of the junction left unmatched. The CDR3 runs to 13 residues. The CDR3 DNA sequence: TGCAGCGTTCTAACGGGACAGGGATACGAGCAGTACTTC. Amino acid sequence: CSVLTGQGYEQYF.

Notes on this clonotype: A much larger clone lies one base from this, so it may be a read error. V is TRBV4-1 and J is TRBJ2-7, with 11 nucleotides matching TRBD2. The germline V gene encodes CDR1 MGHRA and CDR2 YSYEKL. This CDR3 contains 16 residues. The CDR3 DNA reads TGCGCCGGCAGCCTGCGACTAGCGGGAACGGGAGACGAGCAGTACTTC. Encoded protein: CAGSLRLAGTGDEQYF.

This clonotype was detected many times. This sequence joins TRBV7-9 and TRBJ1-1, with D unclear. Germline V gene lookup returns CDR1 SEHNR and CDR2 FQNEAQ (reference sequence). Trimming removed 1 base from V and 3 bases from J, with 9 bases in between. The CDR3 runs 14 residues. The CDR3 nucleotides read TGTGCCAGCAGCTTAGAAGCTTGGGACACTGAAGCTTTCTTT. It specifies CASSLEAWDTEAFF.

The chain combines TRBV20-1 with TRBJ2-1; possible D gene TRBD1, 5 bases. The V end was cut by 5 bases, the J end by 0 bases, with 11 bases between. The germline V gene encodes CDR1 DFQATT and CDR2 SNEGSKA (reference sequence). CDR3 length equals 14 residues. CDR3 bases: TGCAGTGCTCCGGACAAGAGCTCCTACAATGAGCAGTTCTTC. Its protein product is CSAPDKSSYNEQFF.

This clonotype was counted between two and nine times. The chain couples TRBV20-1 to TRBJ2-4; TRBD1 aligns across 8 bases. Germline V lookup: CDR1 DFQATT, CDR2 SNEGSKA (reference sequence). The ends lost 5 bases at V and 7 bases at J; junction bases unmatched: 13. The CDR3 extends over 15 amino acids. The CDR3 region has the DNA TGCAGTGCTCGTTATTCGCAGGACAGGGCGAACATTCAGTACTTC. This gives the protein CSARYSQDRANIQYF.

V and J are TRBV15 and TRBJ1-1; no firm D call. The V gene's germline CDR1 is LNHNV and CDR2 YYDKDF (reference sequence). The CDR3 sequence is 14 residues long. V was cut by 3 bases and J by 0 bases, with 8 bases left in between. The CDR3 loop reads CATSSVRMNTEAFF. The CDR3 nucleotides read TGTGCCACCAGCAGTGTAAGAATGAACACTGAAGCTTTCTTT.

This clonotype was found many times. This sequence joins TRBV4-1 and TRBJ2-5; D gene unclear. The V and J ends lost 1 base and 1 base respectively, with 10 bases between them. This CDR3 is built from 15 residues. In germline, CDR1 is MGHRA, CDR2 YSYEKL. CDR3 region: CASSQAARSQETQYF. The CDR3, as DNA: TGCGCCAGCAGCCAAGCGGCGAGATCCCAAGAGACCCAGTACTTC.

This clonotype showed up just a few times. Here the CDR3 reads CASSLQGFLLTENTEAFF. DNA for the CDR3: TGTGCCAGCAGCCTACAGGGGTTTCTGCTGACGGAGAACACTGAAGCTTTCTTT. V gene TRBV5-4 combines with J gene TRBJ1-1; TRBD1 agrees at 7 bases. The J segment lost 1 base and the V segment lost 4 bases, leaving 16 bases of the junction unmatched. Per the germline V gene, CDR1 is SGHNT and CDR2 is YYREEE (reference sequence). The CDR3 covers 18 residues.

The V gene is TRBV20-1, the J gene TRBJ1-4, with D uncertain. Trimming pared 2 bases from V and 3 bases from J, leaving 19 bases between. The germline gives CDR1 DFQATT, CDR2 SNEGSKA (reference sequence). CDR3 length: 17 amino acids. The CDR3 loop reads CSARKTVAADPNEKLFF. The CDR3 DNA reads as TGCAGTGCTAGAAAGACGGTTGCGGCAGACCCTAATGAAAAACTGTTTTTT.

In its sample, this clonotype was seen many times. The CDR3 region has the DNA TGTGCCAGCAGCCCAGATGGCAGGGGGTTACACGAGCAGTACTTC. Its translation is CASSPDGRGLHEQYF. This chain joins TRBV7-8 and TRBJ2-7; 7 positions match TRBD1. V lost 5 bases, J lost 5 bases, and 12 bases stayed unmatched. The length of the CDR3 is 15 residues. The germline V gene has CDR1 SGHVS and CDR2 FQNEAQ.

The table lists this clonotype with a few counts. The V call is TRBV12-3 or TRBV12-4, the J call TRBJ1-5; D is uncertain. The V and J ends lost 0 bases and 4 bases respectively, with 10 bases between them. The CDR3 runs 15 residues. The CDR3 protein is CASSLARAVNQPQHF. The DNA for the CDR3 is TGTGCCAGCAGTTTAGCTAGGGCCGTAAATCAGCCCCAGCATTTT.

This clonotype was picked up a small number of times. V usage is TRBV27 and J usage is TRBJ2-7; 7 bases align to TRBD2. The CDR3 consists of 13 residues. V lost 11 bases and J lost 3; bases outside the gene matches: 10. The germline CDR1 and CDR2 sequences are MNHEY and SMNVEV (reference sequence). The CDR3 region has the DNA TGTGCCGCCGGATGGGCTAGCGGCTACGAGCAGTACTTC. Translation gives CAAGWASGYEQYF.

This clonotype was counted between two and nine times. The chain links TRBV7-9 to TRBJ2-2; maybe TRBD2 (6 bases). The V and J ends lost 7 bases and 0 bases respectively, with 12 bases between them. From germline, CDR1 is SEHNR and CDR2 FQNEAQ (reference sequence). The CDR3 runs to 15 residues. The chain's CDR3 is CASTGSGANTGELFF. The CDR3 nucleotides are TGTGCCAGCACCGGGTCGGGGGCGAACACCGGGGAGCTGTTTTTT.

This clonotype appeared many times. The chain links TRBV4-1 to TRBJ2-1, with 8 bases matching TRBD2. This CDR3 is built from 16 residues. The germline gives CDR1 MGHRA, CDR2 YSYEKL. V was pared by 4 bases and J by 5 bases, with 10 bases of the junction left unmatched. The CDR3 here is CASSRAPGTRNNEQFF. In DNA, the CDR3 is TGCGCCAGCAGCCGAGCCCCAGGGACTAGGAACAATGAGCAGTTCTTC.

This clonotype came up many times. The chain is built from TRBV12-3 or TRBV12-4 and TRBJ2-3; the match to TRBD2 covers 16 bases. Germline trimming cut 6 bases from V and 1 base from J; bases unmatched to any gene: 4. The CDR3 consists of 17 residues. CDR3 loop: CASSYGTSGGGTDTQYF. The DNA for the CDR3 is TGTGCCAGCAGCTACGGGACTAGCGGGGGGGGCACAGATACGCAGTATTTT.

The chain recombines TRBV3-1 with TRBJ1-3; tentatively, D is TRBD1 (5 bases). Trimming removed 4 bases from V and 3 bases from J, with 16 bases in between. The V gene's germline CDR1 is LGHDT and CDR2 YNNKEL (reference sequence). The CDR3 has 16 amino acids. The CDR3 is CASSLRLGGLGNTIYF. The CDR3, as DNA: TGTGCCAGCAGCCTTCGTTTGGGGGGTCTTGGAAACACCATATATTTT.

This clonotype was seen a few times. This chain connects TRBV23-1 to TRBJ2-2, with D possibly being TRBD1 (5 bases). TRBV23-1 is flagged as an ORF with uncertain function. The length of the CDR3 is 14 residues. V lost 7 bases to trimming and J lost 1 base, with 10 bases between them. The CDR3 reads CASTPGQNTGELFF. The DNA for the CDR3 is TGCGCCAGCACCCCCGGACAGAACACCGGGGAGCTGTTTTTT.

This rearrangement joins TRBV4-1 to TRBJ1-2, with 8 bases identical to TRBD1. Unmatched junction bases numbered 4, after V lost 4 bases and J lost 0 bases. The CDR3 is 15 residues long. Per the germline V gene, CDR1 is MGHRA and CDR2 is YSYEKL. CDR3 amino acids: CASSPSDRANYGYTF. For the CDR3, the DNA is TGCGCCAGCAGCCCGTCGGACAGGGCTAACTATGGCTACACCTTC.

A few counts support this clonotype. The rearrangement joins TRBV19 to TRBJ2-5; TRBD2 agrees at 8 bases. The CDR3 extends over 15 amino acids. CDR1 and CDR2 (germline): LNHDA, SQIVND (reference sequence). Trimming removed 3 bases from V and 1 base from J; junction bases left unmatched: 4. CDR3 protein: CASSIRREVQETQYF. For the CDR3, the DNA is TGTGCCAGTAGTATCAGGCGGGAGGTCCAAGAGACCCAGTACTTC.

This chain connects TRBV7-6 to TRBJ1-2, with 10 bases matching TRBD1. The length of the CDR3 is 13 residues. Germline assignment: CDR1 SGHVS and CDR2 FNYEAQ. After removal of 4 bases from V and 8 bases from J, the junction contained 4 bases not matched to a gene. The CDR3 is CASSSGTGVGYTF. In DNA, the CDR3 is TGTGCCAGCAGCTCTGGGACAGGGGTGGGCTACACCTTC. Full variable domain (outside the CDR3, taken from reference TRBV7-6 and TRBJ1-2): GAGVSQSPRYKVTKRGQDVALRCDPISGHVSLYWYRQALGQGPEFLTYFNYEAQQDKSGLPNDRFSAERPEGSISTLTIQRTEQRDSAMYRCASSSGTGVGYTFGSGTRLTVV.

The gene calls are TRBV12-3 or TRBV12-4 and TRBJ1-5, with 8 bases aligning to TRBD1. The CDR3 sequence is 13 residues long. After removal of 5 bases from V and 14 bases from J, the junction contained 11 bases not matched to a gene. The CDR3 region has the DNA TGTGCCAGCAGTCCATATTTACAGGGGGAAAAGCATTTT. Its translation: CASSPYLQGEKHF.